This T cell receptor beta chain was found in a study of spatial heterogeneity in lung cancer. The germline CDR1 and CDR2 sequences are SQVTM and ANQGSEA. The CDR3 length is 14 residues. V lost 6 bases, J lost 4 bases, and 3 bases stayed unmatched. TCRdb itself ran the 5' RACE reads through MiXCR, one entry per CDR3 protein. This sample yields some 41,000 distinct CDR3 sequences, of which 20% to 25% are seen a single time; under 8% belongs to the top ten. As for time point: blood at routine non-recurrence follow-up after resection. Tumor, nontumor lung or frozen PBMC supplied whole RNA that was sequenced unsorted.

Specimen: PBMCs, collected at follow-up. The sequence came from a female donor with early-stage non-small cell lung cancer. The J gene is TRBJ2-3, the V gene TRBV29-1, with 14 bases fitting TRBD2. The CDR3 nucleotides read TGCAGCGTCGGACTAGCGGGAGGCTCAGATACGCAGTATTTT. It translates to CSVGLAGGSDTQYF.